A single sample gave rise to the 31 T cell receptor beta chains below, sequenced in a study of T cell responses to AZD1222 COVID-19 vaccine. Clones were read by immunoSEQ multiplex PCR, and TCRdb kept only the in-frame ones, dropping some. Counted here are 100,000 to 120,000 clones, around 88% occurring once; the ten biggest clones make up 5.5% to 7.5%. The specimen comprised peripheral blood, sampled 28 days after the second AZD1222 dose. The receptors shown here come from an adult who received the AZD1222 COVID-19 vaccine.

In this sample, this clone is medium-sized. The chain is built from TRBV2 and TRBJ1-2; D gene uncertain. Germline-derived CDR1 and CDR2 are SNHLY and FYNNEI. The CDR3 has 12 amino acids. Trimming stripped 8 bases from V and 3 bases from J, with 10 bases between. The CDR3 region has the DNA TGTGCCAGCGGAAAGGACTACTATGGCTACACCTTC. Translating it yields CASGKDYYGYTF.

The chain has TRBV24-1 and TRBJ2-2, with 10 bases identical to TRBD1. This CDR3 comprises 15 residues. Trimming removed 5 bases from V and 5 bases from J; junction bases left unmatched: 4. The germline V gene encodes CDR1 KGHDR and CDR2 SFDVKD. The CDR3 sequence: CATSARTGGTGELFF. The CDR3 coding sequence is TGTGCCACCAGTGCCCGGACAGGGGGAACCGGGGAGCTGTTTTTT.

The V and J genes are TRBV6-1 and TRBJ1-1; D unclear. This CDR3 is 14 amino acids long. With 7 bases removed from V and 5 bases from J, the gap between germline ends came to 17 bases. Germline loops: CDR1 MNHNS, CDR2 SASEGT. The CDR3 loop is CASTDGTRSTEAFF. For the CDR3, the DNA is TGTGCCAGCACCGACGGAACCAGGTCTACTGAAGCTTTCTTT.

This clone was observed once. V usage is TRBV5-1 and J usage is TRBJ1-3; D is perhaps TRBD1 (6 bases). The V end was cut by 8 bases, the J end by 0 bases, with 12 bases between. From germline, CDR1 is SGHRS and CDR2 YFSETQ. CDR3 length: 14 residues. CDR3 loop: CASYRVSSGNTIYF. Written as DNA, the CDR3 is TGCGCCAGTTACAGGGTCAGCTCTGGAAACACCATATATTTT.

This CDR3 reads CASSIKNPNSYNEQFF. The DNA for the CDR3 is TGTGCCAGTAGTATCAAGAACCCGAACTCCTACAATGAGCAGTTCTTC. This sequence joins TRBV19 and TRBJ2-1; D gene unclear. The CDR3 spans 16 residues. V was cut by 3 bases and J by 0 bases, with 12 bases left in between. Germline V gene lookup returns CDR1 LNHDA and CDR2 SQIVND (reference sequence).

This chain joins TRBV19 and TRBJ1-2; 8 bases match TRBD1. Germline V CDR1 and CDR2: LNHDA, SQIVND (reference sequence). J gave up 4 bases and V 3 bases, and 4 bases lay outside the gene matches. The CDR3 is 14 residues long. CDR3 loop: CASSMADRGYGYTF. For the CDR3, the DNA is TGTGCCAGTAGTATGGCCGACAGGGGCTATGGCTACACCTTC.

The chain uses TRBV18 and TRBJ1-3, with D possibly matching TRBD1 (6 bases). The germline gives CDR1 KGHSH, CDR2 LQKENI. Trimming removed 3 bases at V and 0 bases at J, with 12 bases between. The length of the CDR3 is 16 residues. Written as DNA, the CDR3 is TGTGCCAGCTCACCCCGGACAGATTACTCTGGAAACACCATATATTTT. It encodes CASSPRTDYSGNTIYF.

V and J are TRBV5-1 and TRBJ1-1; TRBD1 is a possible D gene (5 bases). Germline V gives CDR1 SGHRS, CDR2 YFSETQ. CDR3 length equals 14 residues. V shed 4 bases and J shed 3 bases, with 13 bases lying between them. CDR3 region: CASSPGTEDTEAFF. Here the CDR3 DNA reads TGCGCCAGCAGCCCAGGGACTGAGGACACTGAAGCTTTCTTT. The full variable domain, with the rest looked up from reference TRBV5-1 and TRBJ1-1, is KAGVTQTPRYLIKTRGQQVTLSCSPISGHRSVSWYQQTPGQGLQFLFEYFSETQRNKGNFPGRFSGRQFSNSRSEMNVSTLELGDSALYLCASSPGTEDTEAFFGQGTRLTVV.

V usage is TRBV6-2 or TRBV6-3 and J usage is TRBJ1-5, with TRBD1 matching over 7 bases. With 2 bases clipped from V and 5 bases from J, the junction kept 6 bases outside the gene matches. The CDR3 runs 15 residues. Germline values: CDR1 MNHEY, CDR2 SVGEGT. Written as DNA, the CDR3 is TGTGCCAGCAGTTACCCCCAGGGGGAGCATCAGCCCCAGCATTTT. Its protein product is CASSYPQGEHQPQHF.

In its sample, this clone was seen once. The chain joins TRBV5-1 to TRBJ1-4, with 11 bases fitting TRBD1. This CDR3 comprises 14 residues. V trimming: 4 bases; J trimming: 7 bases; junction bases outside the gene matches: 3. Per the germline V gene, CDR1 is SGHRS and CDR2 is YFSETQ. CDR3 bases: TGCGCCAGCAGCATTGGGACAGGGGGTGAAAAACTGTTTTTT. This gives the protein CASSIGTGGEKLFF.

The chain recombines TRBV18 with TRBJ1-1, with D possibly being TRBD1 (6 bases). This CDR3 spans 14 amino acids. From germline, CDR1 is KGHSH and CDR2 LQKENI. V was cut by 3 bases and J by 2 bases, with 10 bases left in between. The CDR3 nucleotides read TGTGCCAGCTCACCGGGGGGGCCTAACACTGAAGCTTTCTTT. As protein: CASSPGGPNTEAFF.

The sample holds a few counts of this clone. This chain links TRBV7-2 with TRBJ1-4, with 7 bases identical to TRBD1. Per germline, CDR1 SGHTA and CDR2 FQGNSA. With V trimmed by 5 bases and J by 7 bases, 4 bases remained unmatched. The CDR3 extends over 13 amino acids. The DNA for the CDR3 is TGTGCCAGCAGCACTAACAGGGGTGAAAAACTGTTTTTT. It is translated as CASSTNRGEKLFF.

CDR3 amino acids: CASSLFQTSNQPQHF. CDR3 nucleotides: TGTGCCAGCAGCTTATTCCAGACTAGCAATCAGCCCCAGCATTTT. V gene TRBV7-2 combines with J gene TRBJ1-5; no clear D gene. Trimming left V 2 bases short and J 0 bases short, with 8 bases between. Germline V gene sequence: CDR1 SGHTA, CDR2 FQGNSA. CDR3 length equals 15 residues.

The rearrangement links TRBV18 to TRBJ2-5; 7 bases align to TRBD1. The CDR3 is 13 amino acids. Trimming removed 4 bases from V and 2 bases from J; junction bases left unmatched: 1. Germline lookup yields CDR1 KGHSH and CDR2 LQKENI. The CDR3 DNA follows: TGTGCCAGCTCACGGGACAGACAAGAGACCCAGTACTTC. Its protein is CASSRDRQETQYF. Based on the CDR3 plus reference TRBV18 and TRBJ2-5, the full variable domain is NAGVMQNPRHLVRRRGQEARLRCSPMKGHSHVYWYRQLPEEGLKFMVYLQKENIIDESGMPKERFSAEFPKEGPSILRIQQVVRGDSAAYFCASSRDRQETQYFGPGTRLLVL.

This chain joins TRBV19 and TRBJ1-6; tentatively, D is TRBD1 (5 bases). The germline CDR1 and CDR2 sequences are LNHDA and SQIVND (reference sequence). CDR3 length: 14 residues. The V end lost 4 bases, the J end lost 7 bases, and 11 bases lay between the germline ends. The CDR3 DNA reads as TGTGCCAGTAGTAGCAGGGAGAGCAATTCACCCCTCCACTTT. The encoded protein is CASSSRESNSPLHF. The full variable domain, rest sourced from reference TRBV19 and TRBJ1-6, is DGGITQSPKYLFRKEGQNVTLSCEQNLNHDAMYWYRQDPGQGLRLIYYSQIVNDFQKGDIAEGYSVSREKKESFPLTVTSAQKNPTAFYLCASSSRESNSPLHFGNGTRLTVT.

This clone was counted only a few times. V usage is TRBV2 and J usage is TRBJ1-5; 12 nucleotides agree with TRBD1. CDR1 is SNHLY, CDR2 FYNNEI, per germline. The CDR3 is made up of 15 amino acids. V lost 4 bases to trimming and J lost 6 bases; unmatched junction nucleotides: 4. CDR3 amino acids: CASSVGQGAGQPQHF. The CDR3 DNA follows: TGTGCCAGCAGTGTGGGACAGGGGGCTGGTCAGCCCCAGCATTTT.

This chain joins TRBV5-4 and TRBJ2-2; 9 bases are a match to TRBD1. CDR1 and CDR2 from the germline V gene are SGHNT and YYREEE (reference sequence). The CDR3 contains 15 residues. V gave up 4 bases and J gave up 0 bases; unmatched junction bases: 1. For the CDR3, the DNA is TGTGCCAGCAGCCGGGACAGGGCGAACACCGGGGAGCTGTTTTTT. It codes for CASSRDRANTGELFF.

The chain combines TRBV6-1 with TRBJ1-6; the D is unclear. This CDR3 has 14 residues. Germline CDR1 reads MNHNS; CDR2 reads SASEGT. V was pared by 3 bases and J by 11 bases, with 14 bases between. The DNA of the CDR3 is TGTGCCAGCAGTGATGGTCAGCGTTTGCCACCCCTCCACTTT. Protein sequence: CASSDGQRLPPLHF.

The chain employs TRBV7-8 and TRBJ1-6; D might be TRBD1 (6 bases). The germline V gene has CDR1 SGHVS and CDR2 FQNEAQ. The CDR3 covers 14 residues. Trimming shortened V by 1 base and J by 7 bases, and 8 bases separated the two germline ends. CDR3 sequence reads: CASSLEGGNSPLHF. For the CDR3, the DNA is TGTGCCAGCAGCTTAGAAGGGGGGAATTCACCCCTCCACTTT. The complete variable domain, with remaining parts taken from reference TRBV7-8 and TRBJ1-6, reads GAGVSQSPRYKVAKRGQDVALRCDPISGHVSLFWYQQALGQGPEFLTYFQNEAQLDKSGLPSDRFFAERPEGSVSTLKIQRTQQEDSAVYLCASSLEGGNSPLHFGNGTRLTVT.

The chain recombines TRBV5-5 with TRBJ2-3; no reliable D call. The CDR3 runs to 15 residues. Per the germline V gene, CDR1 is SGHKS and CDR2 is YYEKEE (reference sequence). Deletions cut 1 base from V and 4 bases from J, with 13 bases between. CDR3 bases: TGTGCCAGCAGCTTGAACCCACTTTTCTCAGATACGCAGTATTTT. It translates to CASSLNPLFSDTQYF.

The chain has TRBV19 and TRBJ1-5, with TRBD1 identical over 8 bases. Germline V gene sequence: CDR1 LNHDA, CDR2 SQIVND (reference sequence). The CDR3 sequence is 16 residues long. With V trimmed by 3 bases and J by 7 bases, 11 bases remained unmatched. CDR3 sequence (DNA): TGTGCCAGTAGTATGATCGCCGGGACAGGTAGGCAGCCCCAGCATTTT. It is translated as CASSMIAGTGRQPQHF.

The chain employs TRBV11-1 and TRBJ2-5; 7 nucleotides align to TRBD1. The V gene's germline CDR1 is SGHAT and CDR2 FQDESV (reference sequence). V shed 2 bases and J 5 bases; nucleotides not matched to a gene: 5. This CDR3 contains 14 residues. CDR3 sequence: CASSLRGRGETQYF. The CDR3 DNA reads TGTGCCAGCAGCTTAAGGGGGCGAGGGGAGACCCAGTACTTC.

CDR3 residues: CASSSGRSNEKLFF. The CDR3 coding sequence is TGTGCCAGCAGTTCCGGACGTTCGAATGAAAAACTGTTTTTT. The genes are TRBV6-5 and TRBJ1-4; D not certain. Germline assignment: CDR1 MNHEY and CDR2 SVGAGI. Trimming took off 4 bases at V and 5 bases at J, with 11 bases between the two ends. The CDR3 totals 14 residues.

This clone was picked up one time. The gene calls are TRBV19 and TRBJ1-4; D ambiguous. CDR1 LNHDA and CDR2 SQIVND come from the germline V gene (reference sequence). The CDR3 is 14 amino acids. The ends were cut back, 9 bases at V and 4 bases at J, with 15 bases in the middle. CDR3 loop: CASRPGALNEKLFF. CDR3 nucleotide sequence: TGTGCCAGCCGCCCGGGCGCTCTTAATGAAAAACTGTTTTTT.

V gene TRBV7-9 combines with J gene TRBJ1-5; the D is unclear. The CDR3 length is 16 residues. V lost 1 base and J 1 base, leaving 11 bases between the germline ends. Germline CDR1 is SEHNR and CDR2 is FQNEAQ (reference sequence). This CDR3 reads CASSLEFGESNQPQHF. The CDR3, as DNA: TGTGCCAGCAGCTTAGAATTCGGGGAAAGCAATCAGCCCCAGCATTTT.

The rearrangement uses TRBV3-1 (or the pseudogene TRBV3-2) and TRBJ2-1; D remains ambiguous. CDR1 is LGHDT and CDR2 is YNNKEL in the germline V gene (reference sequence). There are 12 residues in the CDR3. Trimming pared 1 base from V and 7 bases from J, leaving 5 bases between. The CDR3 DNA sequence: TGTGCCAGCAGCCAAGTACGGAATGAGCAGTTCTTC. Encoded protein: CASSQVRNEQFF.

The chain joins TRBV10-3 to TRBJ2-1; the match to TRBD2 covers 8 bases. Germline trimming cut 3 bases from V and 4 bases from J; bases unmatched to any gene: 5. Germline values: CDR1 ENHRY, CDR2 SYGVKD. The CDR3 is 15 residues long. For the CDR3, the DNA is TGTGCCATCAGTGACTCGCGGGGGGTTTACAATGAGCAGTTCTTC. Protein sequence: CAISDSRGVYNEQFF.

The chain uses TRBV4-3 and TRBJ1-1, with TRBD1 identical over 9 bases. Germline assignment: CDR1 LGHNA and CDR2 YSLEER. The junction had 7 bases not matched to a gene; V was cut back by 6 bases and J by 5 bases. The CDR3 runs to 14 residues. The CDR3 DNA reads as TGCGCCAGCAGGCCGACAGGGGGAAGGACTGAAGCTTTCTTT. Encoded protein: CASRPTGGRTEAFF.

The V call is TRBV7-9, the J call TRBJ2-1, with 11 bases identical to TRBD2. CDR3 length equals 18 residues. V dropped 1 base and J dropped 5; count of bases not matched to a gene: 10. The germline gives CDR1 SEHNR, CDR2 FQNEAQ (reference sequence). The CDR3 DNA reads as TGTGCCAGCAGCTTAGGACTAGCGGGGACCCGAAGCCACAATGAGCAGTTCTTC. Protein product: CASSLGLAGTRSHNEQFF.

The V and J genes are TRBV6-4 and TRBJ2-1; 8 bases map to TRBD1. Germline CDR1 MRHNA, CDR2 SNTAGT. V trimming: 2 bases; J trimming: 0 bases; junction bases outside the gene matches: 3. There are 16 residues in the CDR3. The CDR3 loop is CASSDQGASSYNEQFF. In DNA form, the CDR3 reads TGTGCCAGCAGTGACCAGGGGGCTAGCTCCTACAATGAGCAGTTCTTC.

This clone was observed once. This chain uses TRBV11-2 with TRBJ1-5; D gene unclear. Deletions cut 5 bases from V and 1 base from J, with 15 bases between. The germline gives CDR1 SGHAT, CDR2 FQNNGV. This CDR3 has 16 amino acids. The DNA of the CDR3 is TGTGCCAGCAGCATCAGCGGTCCAGAAAGCAATCAGCCCCAGCATTTT. This sequence encodes CASSISGPESNQPQHF.